This TCR beta chain was identified in a study of a mutant IDH1 vaccine in newly diagnosed glioma. Whole-study context: Previous treatment comprised radiotherapy, temozolomide, or both, mostly both.

The time point was: week 5, during vaccination. Each vaccine dose was 300 ug of mutant IDH1 20-mer peptide, with topical imiquimod. This clone was seen once. The target antigen is unknown. Generated by immunoSEQ multiplex PCR, the TCRdb table keeps only in-frame clones and is missing some. The sample has about 38,000 clones; about 84% are singletons. The sequence was obtained from a middle-aged man with glioma. The input for sequencing was PBMCs, taken from a glioma patient whose treatment included an IDH1 peptide vaccine.

The CDR3 bases are TGCGCCAGCAGCTTAGGTCCTCGGGCTTTCTTT. Translating it yields CASSLGPRAFF. The rearrangement links TRBV5-1 to TRBJ1-1, with D unclear. CDR3 size: 11 residues. Germline CDR1 reads SGHRS; CDR2 reads YFSETQ. The germline V and J ends were trimmed by 2 bases and 11 bases, with 10 bases remaining between them.